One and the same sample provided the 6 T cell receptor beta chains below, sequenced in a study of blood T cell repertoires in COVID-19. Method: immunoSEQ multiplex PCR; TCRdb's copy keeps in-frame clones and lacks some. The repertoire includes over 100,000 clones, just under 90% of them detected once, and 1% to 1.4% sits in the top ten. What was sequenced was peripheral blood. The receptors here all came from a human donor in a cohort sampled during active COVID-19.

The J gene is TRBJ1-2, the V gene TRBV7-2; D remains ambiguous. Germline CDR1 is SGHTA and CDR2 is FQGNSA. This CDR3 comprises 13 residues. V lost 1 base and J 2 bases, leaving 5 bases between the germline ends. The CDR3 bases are TGTGCCAGCAGCTTAGATCTCAACTATGGCTACACCTTC. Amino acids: CASSLDLNYGYTF.

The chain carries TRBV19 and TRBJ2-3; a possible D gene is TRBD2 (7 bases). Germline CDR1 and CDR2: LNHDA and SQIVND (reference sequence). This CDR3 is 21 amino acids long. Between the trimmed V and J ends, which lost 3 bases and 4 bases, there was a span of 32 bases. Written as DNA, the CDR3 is TGTGCCAGTAGTATGGTGCGGGGTGTGATGTTCGGGGGGCGCCTCCCAGATACGCAGTATTTT. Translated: CASSMVRGVMFGGRLPDTQYF.

The DNA of the CDR3 is TGTGCCAGCATGGTCGGACAGGGCCTTTACTATGGCTACACCTTC. This translates into CASMVGQGLYYGYTF. V usage is TRBV6-5 and J usage is TRBJ1-2; 8 positions match TRBD1. CDR1 and CDR2 from the germline V gene are MNHEY and SVGAGI. The J segment lost 3 bases and the V segment lost 7 bases, leaving 10 bases of the junction unmatched. The CDR3 totals 15 residues.

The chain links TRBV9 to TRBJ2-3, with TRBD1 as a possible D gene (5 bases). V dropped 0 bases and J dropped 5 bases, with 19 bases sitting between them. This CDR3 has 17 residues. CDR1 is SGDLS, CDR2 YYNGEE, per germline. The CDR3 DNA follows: TGTGCCAGCAGCGTAGGGCTTTATGGCAGGGCGGAAGATACGCAGTATTTT. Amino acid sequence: CASSVGLYGRAEDTQYF.

CDR3 residues: CASSSQAGTYEQYF. In nucleotides, the CDR3 is TGTGCCAGCAGCTCGCAGGCGGGGACCTACGAGCAGTACTTC. The gene calls are TRBV7-3 and TRBJ2-7; D possibly corresponds to TRBD2 (6 bases). Germline V gene lookup returns CDR1 SGHTA and CDR2 FQGTGA. The CDR3 spans 14 residues. V was pared by 4 bases and J by 2 bases, with 12 bases between.

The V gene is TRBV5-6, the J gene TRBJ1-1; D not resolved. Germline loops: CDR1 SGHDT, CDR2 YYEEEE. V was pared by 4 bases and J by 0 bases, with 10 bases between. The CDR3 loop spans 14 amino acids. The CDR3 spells CASSTYRVNTEAFF. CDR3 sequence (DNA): TGTGCCAGCAGCACATATCGGGTGAACACTGAAGCTTTCTTT.